This T cell receptor beta chain was captured in a study of OX40 agonist ivuxolimab in advanced cancers. TCRdb's table, derived via immunoSEQ multiplex PCR, lists solely in-frame clones and lacks some. The sample yields 30,000 to 35,000 clones, approximately 89% seen once. Trimming took off 4 bases at V and 1 base at J, with 11 bases between the two ends. CDR3 length equals 14 residues. Germline-derived CDR1 and CDR2 are KGHSH and LQKENI. The sequence came from an adult with an advanced solid tumor such as melanoma, head and neck, liver or kidney cancer. The source material was CD4+ or CD8+ T cells sorted from blood, sampled in a trial of the OX40 agonist ivuxolimab. J is TRBJ2-7 and V is TRBV18, with a possible D match to TRBD1 (6 bases). The CDR3 DNA reads TGTGCCAGCTCACAGGGGGTTCGATCCTACGAGCAGTACTTC. Protein sequence: CASSQGVRSYEQYF.